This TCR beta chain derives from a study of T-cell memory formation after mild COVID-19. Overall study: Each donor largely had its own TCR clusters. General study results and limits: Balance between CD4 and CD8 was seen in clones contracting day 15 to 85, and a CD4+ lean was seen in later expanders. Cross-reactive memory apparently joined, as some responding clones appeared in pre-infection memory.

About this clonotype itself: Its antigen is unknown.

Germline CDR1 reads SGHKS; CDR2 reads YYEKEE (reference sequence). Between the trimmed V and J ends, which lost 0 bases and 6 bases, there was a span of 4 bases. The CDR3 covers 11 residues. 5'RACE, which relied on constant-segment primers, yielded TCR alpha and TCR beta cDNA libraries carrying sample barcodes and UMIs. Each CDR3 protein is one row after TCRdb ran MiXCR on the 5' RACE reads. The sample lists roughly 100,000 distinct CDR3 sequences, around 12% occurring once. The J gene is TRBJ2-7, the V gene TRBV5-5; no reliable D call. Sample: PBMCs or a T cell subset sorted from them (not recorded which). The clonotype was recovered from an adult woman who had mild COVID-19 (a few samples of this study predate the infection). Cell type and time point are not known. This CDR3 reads CASSLDIEQYF. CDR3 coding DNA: TGTGCCAGCAGCTTGGACATCGAGCAGTACTTC.